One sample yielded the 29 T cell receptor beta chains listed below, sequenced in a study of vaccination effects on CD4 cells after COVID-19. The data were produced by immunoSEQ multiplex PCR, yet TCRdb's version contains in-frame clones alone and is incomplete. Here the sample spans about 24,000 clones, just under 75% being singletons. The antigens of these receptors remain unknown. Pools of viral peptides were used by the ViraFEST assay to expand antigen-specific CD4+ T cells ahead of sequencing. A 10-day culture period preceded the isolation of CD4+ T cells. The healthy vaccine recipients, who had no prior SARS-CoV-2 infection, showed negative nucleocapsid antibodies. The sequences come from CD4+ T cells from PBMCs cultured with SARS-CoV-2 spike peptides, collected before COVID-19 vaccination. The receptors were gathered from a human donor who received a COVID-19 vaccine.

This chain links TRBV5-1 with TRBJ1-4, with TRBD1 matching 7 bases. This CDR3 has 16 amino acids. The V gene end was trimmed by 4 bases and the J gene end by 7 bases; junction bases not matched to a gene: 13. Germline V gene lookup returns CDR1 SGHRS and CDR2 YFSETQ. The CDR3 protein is CASSRGPQGGSEKLFF. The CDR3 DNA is TGCGCCAGCAGCAGGGGACCCCAGGGGGGTAGTGAAAAACTGTTTTTT. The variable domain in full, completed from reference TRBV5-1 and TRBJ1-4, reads KAGVTQTPRYLIKTRGQQVTLSCSPISGHRSVSWYQQTPGQGLQFLFEYFSETQRNKGNFPGRFSGRQFSNSRSEMNVSTLELGDSALYLCASSRGPQGGSEKLFFGSGTQLSVL.

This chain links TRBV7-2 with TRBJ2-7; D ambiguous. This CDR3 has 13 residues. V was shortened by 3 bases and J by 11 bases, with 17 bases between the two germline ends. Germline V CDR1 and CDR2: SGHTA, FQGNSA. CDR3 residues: CASSFVRDDREYF. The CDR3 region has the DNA TGTGCCAGCAGCTTCGTTAGGGATGATCGGGAGTACTTC.

CDR3: CASSIGTATSGADTQYF. The DNA of the CDR3 is TGCGCCAGCAGCATAGGGACAGCGACTAGCGGGGCAGATACGCAGTATTTT. The chain is built from TRBV5-1 and TRBJ2-3; 11 bases are a match to TRBD2. Germline CDR1 and CDR2: SGHRS and YFSETQ. The V segment lost 4 bases and the J segment 4 bases; nucleotides outside the gene matches: 11. This CDR3 region has 17 residues.

The CDR3 protein is CASSPGQGLNEQFF. The DNA for the CDR3 is TGTGCCAGCAGCCCGGGACAGGGGCTCAATGAGCAGTTCTTC. This chain uses TRBV7-6 with TRBJ2-1; TRBD1 matches 10 bases. The V and J ends lost 5 bases and 6 bases, in that order; junction bases with no gene match: 4. The CDR3 has 14 residues. Germline CDR1 is SGHVS and CDR2 is FNYEAQ.

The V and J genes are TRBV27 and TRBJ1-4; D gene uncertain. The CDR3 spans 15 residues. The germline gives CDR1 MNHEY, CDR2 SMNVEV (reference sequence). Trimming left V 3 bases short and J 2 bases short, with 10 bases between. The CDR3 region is CASSFRGSTNEKLFF. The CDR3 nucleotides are TGTGCCAGCAGTTTTCGAGGTAGCACTAATGAAAAACTGTTTTTT.

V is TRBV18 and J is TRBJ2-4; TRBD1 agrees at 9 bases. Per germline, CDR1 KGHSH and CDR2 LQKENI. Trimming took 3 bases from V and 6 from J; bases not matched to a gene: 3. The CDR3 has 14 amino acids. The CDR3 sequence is CASSPPGQGNIQYF. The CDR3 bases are TGTGCCAGCTCACCTCCGGGACAGGGAAACATTCAGTACTTC.

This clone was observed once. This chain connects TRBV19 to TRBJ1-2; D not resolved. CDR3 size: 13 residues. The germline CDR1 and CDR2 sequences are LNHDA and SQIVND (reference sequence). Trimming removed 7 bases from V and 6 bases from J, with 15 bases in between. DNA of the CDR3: TGTGCCAGTATCGGCAGGAGAGTCGATGGCTACACCTTC. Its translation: CASIGRRVDGYTF.

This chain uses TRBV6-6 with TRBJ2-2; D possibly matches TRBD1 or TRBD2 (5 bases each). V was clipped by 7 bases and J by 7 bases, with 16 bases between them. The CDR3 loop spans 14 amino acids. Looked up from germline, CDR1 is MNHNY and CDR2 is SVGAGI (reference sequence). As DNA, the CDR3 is TGTGCCAGCACCTACCCGAGGGGCAACGGGGAGCTGTTTTTT. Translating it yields CASTYPRGNGELFF.

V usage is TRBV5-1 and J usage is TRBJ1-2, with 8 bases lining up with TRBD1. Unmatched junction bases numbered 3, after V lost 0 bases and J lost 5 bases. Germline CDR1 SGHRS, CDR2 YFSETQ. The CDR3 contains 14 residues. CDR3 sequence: CASSLGQGLYGYTF. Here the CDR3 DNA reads TGCGCCAGCAGCTTGGGACAGGGGCTGTATGGCTACACCTTC.

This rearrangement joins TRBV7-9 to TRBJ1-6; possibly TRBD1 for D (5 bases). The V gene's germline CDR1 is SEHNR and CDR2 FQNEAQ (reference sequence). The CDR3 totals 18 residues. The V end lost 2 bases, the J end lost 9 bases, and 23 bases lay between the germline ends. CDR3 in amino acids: CASSLPYGGTAGGSPLHF. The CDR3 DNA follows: TGTGCCAGCAGCTTACCGTATGGGGGGACCGCCGGCGGTTCACCCCTCCACTTT.

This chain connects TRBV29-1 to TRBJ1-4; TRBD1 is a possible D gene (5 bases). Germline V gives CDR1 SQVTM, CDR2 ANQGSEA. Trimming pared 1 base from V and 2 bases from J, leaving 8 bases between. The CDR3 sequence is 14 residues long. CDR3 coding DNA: TGCAGCGTTGAAGGGGGGTCTACTAATGAAAAACTGTTTTTT. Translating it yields CSVEGGSTNEKLFF.

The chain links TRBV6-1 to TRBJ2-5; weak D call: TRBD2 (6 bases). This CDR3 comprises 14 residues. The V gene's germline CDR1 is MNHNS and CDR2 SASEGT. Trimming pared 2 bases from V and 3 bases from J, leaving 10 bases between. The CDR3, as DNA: TGTGCCAGCAGTGAAAGGGGACTTAAAGAGACCCAGTACTTC. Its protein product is CASSERGLKETQYF.

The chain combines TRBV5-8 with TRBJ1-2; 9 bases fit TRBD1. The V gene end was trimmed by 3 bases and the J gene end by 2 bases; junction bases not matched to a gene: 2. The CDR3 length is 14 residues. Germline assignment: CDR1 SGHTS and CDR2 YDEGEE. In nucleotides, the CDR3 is TGTGCCAGCAGCTCGGGACAGGGCAACTATGGCTACACCTTC. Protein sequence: CASSSGQGNYGYTF.

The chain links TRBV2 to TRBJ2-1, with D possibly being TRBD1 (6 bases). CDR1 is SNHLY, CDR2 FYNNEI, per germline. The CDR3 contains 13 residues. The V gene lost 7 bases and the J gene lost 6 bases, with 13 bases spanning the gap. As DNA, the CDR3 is TGTGCCAGCAAGCCGGGACATTTCAATGAGCAGTTCTTC. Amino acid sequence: CASKPGHFNEQFF.

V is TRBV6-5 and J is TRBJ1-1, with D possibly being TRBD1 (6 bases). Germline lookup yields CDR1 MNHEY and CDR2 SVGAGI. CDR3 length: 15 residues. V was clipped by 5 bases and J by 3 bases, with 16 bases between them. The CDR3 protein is CASSRPGVGDTEAFF. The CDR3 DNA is TGTGCCAGCAGTCGTCCAGGGGTAGGGGACACTGAAGCTTTCTTT.

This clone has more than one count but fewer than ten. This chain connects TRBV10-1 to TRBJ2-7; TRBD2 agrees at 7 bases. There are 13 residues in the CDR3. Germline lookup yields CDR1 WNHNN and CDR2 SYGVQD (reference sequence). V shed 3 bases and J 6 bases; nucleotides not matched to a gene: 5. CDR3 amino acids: CASSEGGRAEQYF. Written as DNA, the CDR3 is TGCGCCAGCAGTGAAGGCGGGAGAGCCGAGCAGTACTTC.

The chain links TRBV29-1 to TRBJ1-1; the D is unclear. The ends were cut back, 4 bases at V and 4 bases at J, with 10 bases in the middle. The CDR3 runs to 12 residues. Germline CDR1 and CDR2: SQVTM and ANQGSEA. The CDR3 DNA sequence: TGCAGCGTTGGGGAGGGTTTCACTGAAGCTTTCTTT. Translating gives CSVGEGFTEAFF.

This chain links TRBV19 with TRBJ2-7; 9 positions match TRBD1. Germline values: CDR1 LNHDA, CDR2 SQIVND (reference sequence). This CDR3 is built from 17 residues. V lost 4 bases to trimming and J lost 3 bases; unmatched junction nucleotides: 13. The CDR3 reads CASSTRQTDRGGYEQYF. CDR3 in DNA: TGTGCCAGTAGTACCCGACAAACCGACAGGGGGGGCTACGAGCAGTACTTC.

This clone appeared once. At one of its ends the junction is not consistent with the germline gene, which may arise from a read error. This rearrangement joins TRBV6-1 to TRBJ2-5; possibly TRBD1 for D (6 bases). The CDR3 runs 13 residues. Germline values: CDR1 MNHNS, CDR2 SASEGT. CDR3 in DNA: TGTGCCAGCAGTGAAGGGGGGCAAGGGACCCAGTACTTC. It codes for CASSEGGQGTQYF.

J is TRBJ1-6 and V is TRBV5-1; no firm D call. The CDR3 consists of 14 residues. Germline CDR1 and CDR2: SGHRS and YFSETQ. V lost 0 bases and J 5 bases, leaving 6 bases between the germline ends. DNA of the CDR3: TGCGCCAGCAGCTTGGAGGGAGATAATTCACCCCTCCACTTT. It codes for CASSLEGDNSPLHF.

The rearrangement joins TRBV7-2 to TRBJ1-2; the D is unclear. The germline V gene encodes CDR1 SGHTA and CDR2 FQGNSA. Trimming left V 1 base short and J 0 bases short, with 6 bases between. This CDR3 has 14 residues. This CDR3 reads CASSLGPSNYGYTF. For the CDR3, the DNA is TGTGCCAGCAGCTTAGGGCCGTCTAACTATGGCTACACCTTC.

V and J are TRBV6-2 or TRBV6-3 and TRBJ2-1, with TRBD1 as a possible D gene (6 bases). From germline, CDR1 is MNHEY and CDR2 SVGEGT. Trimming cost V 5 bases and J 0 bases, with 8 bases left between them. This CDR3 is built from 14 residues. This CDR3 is CASSEDSSYNEQFF. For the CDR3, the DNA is TGTGCCAGCAGTGAGGACAGCTCCTACAATGAGCAGTTCTTC.

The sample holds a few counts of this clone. The CDR3 protein is CASHGGTSVYNEQFF. The CDR3 DNA reads as TGCGCCAGCCACGGGGGGACTAGTGTCTACAATGAGCAGTTCTTC. The V and J genes are TRBV5-1 and TRBJ2-1; TRBD2 aligns across 8 bases. Losses at the gene ends were 7 bases for V and 3 bases for J; bases not matched to a gene: 9. The CDR3 consists of 15 residues. The germline V gene has CDR1 SGHRS and CDR2 YFSETQ.

CDR3 protein: CASGHADRKGGEQYF. CDR3 in DNA: TGTGCCAGCGGACACGCGGACAGGAAGGGTGGCGAGCAGTACTTC. The rearrangement links TRBV27 to TRBJ2-7; 7 bases map to TRBD1. This CDR3 is built from 15 residues. V lost 8 bases to trimming and J lost 6 bases; unmatched junction nucleotides: 16. CDR1 and CDR2 from the germline V gene are MNHEY and SMNVEV (reference sequence).

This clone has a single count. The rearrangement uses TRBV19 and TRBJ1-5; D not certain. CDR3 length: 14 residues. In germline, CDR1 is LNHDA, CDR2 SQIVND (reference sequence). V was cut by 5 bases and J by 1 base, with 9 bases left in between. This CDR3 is CASSFINSNQPQHF. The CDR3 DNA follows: TGTGCCAGTAGTTTTATTAACAGCAATCAGCCCCAGCATTTT.

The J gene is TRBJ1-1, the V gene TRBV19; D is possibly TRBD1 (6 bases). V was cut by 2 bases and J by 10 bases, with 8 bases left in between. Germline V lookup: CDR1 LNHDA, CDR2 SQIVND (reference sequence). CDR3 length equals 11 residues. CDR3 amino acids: CASSIQGRAFF. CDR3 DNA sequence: TGTGCCAGTAGTATACAGGGGCGAGCTTTCTTT.

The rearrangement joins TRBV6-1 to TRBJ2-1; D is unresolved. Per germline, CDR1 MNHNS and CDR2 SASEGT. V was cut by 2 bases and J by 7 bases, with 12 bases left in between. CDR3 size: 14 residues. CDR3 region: CASSEYEGRNEQFF. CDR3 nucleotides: TGTGCCAGCAGTGAATACGAAGGCCGAAATGAGCAGTTCTTC.

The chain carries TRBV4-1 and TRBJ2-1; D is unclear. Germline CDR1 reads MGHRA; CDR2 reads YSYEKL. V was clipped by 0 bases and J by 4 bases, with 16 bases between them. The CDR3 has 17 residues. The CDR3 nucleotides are TGCGCCAGCAGCCAAGAGGTCGTTGGAAGCAGGTACAATGAGCAGTTCTTC. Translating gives CASSQEVVGSRYNEQFF.

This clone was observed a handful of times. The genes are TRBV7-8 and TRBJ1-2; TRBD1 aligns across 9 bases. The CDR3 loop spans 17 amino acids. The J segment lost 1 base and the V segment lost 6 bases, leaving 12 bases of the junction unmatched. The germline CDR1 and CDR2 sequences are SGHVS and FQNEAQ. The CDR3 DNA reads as TGTGCCAGCAGTTCCTACCAAAGGGACAGGGATAACTATGGCTACACCTTC. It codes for CASSSYQRDRDNYGYTF.